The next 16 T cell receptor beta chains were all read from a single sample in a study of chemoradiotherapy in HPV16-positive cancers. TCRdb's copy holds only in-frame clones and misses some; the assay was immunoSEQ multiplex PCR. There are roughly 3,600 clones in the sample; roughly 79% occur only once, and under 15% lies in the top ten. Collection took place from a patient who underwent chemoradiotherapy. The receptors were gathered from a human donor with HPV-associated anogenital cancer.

This CDR3 is CASSLDGHSGNTIYF. Written as DNA, the CDR3 is TGCGCCAGCAGCTTGGACGGCCACTCTGGAAACACCATATATTTT. The genes are TRBV5-1 and TRBJ1-3; no firm D call. V was pared by 0 bases and J by 0 bases, with 7 bases between. The CDR3 is 15 residues long. Germline V CDR1 and CDR2: SGHRS, YFSETQ.

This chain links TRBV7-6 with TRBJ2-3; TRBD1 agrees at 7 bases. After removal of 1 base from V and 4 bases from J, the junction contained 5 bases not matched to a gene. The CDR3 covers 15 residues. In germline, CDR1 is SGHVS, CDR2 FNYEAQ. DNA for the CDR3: TGTGCCAGCAGCTTAGGGACAGGTGGGGCAGATACGCAGTATTTT. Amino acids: CASSLGTGGADTQYF.

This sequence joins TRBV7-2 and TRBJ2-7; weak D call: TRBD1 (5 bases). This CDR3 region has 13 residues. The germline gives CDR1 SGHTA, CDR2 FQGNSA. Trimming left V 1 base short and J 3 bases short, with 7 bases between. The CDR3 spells CASSLGGNYEQYF. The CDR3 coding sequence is TGTGCCAGCAGCTTAGGGGGCAACTACGAGCAGTACTTC. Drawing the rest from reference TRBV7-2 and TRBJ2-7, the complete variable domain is GAGVSQSPSNKVTEKGKDVELRCDPISGHTALYWYRQSLGQGLEFLIYFQGNSAPDKSGLPSDRFSAERTGGSVSTLTIQRTQQEDSAVYLCASSLGGNYEQYFGPGTRLTVT.

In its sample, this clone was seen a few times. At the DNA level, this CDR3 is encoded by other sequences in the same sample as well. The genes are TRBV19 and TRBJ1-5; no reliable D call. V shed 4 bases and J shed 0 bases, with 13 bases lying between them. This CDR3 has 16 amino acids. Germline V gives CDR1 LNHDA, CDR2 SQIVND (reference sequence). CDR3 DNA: TGTGCCAGTAGTACGAGAGGGCGGTATAGCAATCAGCCCCAGCATTTT. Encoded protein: CASSTRGRYSNQPQHF.

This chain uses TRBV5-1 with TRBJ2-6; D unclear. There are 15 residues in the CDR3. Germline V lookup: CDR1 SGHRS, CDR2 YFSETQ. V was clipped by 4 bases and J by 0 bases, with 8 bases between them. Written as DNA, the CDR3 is TGCGCCAGCAGCATCCAGGCCTCTGGGGCCAACGTCCTGACTTTC. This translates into CASSIQASGANVLTF.

The DNA for the CDR3 is TGTGCCAGCAGCGGCTACATGGAAGGTAGTAATGAGCAGTTCTTC. It yields the protein CASSGYMEGSNEQFF. This chain connects TRBV9 to TRBJ2-1; no clear D. Germline values: CDR1 SGDLS, CDR2 YYNGEE. The CDR3 spans 15 residues. V dropped 3 bases and J dropped 7 bases, with 17 bases sitting between them.

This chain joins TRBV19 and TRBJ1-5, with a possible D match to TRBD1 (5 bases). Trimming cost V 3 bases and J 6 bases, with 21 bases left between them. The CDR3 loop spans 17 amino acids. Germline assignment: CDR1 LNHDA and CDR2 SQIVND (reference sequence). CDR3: CASSMGPARRRGQPQHF. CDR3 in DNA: TGTGCCAGTAGTATGGGGCCCGCCAGGAGAAGGGGTCAGCCCCAGCATTTT.

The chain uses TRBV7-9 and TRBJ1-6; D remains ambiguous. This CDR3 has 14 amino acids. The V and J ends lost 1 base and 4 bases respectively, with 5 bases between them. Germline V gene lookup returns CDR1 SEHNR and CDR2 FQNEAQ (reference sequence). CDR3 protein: CASSLEQYNSPLHF. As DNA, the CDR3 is TGTGCCAGCAGCTTAGAGCAATATAATTCACCCCTCCACTTT.

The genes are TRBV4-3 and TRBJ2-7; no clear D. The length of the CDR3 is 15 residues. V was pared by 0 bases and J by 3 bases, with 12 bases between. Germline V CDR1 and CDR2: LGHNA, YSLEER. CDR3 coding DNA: TGCGCCAGCAGCCAAGATAATTGGTCTGGCTACGAGCAGTACTTC. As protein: CASSQDNWSGYEQYF.

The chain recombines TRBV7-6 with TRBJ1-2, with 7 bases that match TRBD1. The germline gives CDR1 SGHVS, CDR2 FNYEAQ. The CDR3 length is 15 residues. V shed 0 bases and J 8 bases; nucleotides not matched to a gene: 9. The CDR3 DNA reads TGTGCCAGCAGCTTAGCCTCCGGGACAGCCTCCGGCTACACCTTC. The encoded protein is CASSLASGTASGYTF.

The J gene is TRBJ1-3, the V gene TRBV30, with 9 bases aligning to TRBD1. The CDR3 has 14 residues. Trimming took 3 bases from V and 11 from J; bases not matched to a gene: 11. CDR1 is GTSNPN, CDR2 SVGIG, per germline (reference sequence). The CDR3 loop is CAWSKGGQGGAIYF. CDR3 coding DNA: TGTGCCTGGAGCAAGGGGGGACAGGGAGGGGCCATATATTTT.

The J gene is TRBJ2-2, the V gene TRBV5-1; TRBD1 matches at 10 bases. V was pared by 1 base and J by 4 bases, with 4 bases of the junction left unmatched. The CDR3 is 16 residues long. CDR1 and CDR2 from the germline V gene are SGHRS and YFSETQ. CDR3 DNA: TGCGCCAGCAGCTTGAGCGGGACAGGGGTCACCGGGGAGCTGTTTTTT. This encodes CASSLSGTGVTGELFF. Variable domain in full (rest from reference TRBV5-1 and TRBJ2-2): KAGVTQTPRYLIKTRGQQVTLSCSPISGHRSVSWYQQTPGQGLQFLFEYFSETQRNKGNFPGRFSGRQFSNSRSEMNVSTLELGDSALYLCASSLSGTGVTGELFFGEGSRLTVL.

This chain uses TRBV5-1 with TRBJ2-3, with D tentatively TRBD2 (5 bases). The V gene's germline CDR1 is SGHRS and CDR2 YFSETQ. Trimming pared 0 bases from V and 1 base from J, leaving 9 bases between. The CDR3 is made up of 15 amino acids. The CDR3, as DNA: TGCGCCAGCAGCTTGGCTGCCGGGGGCACAGATACGCAGTATTTT. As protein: CASSLAAGGTDTQYF.

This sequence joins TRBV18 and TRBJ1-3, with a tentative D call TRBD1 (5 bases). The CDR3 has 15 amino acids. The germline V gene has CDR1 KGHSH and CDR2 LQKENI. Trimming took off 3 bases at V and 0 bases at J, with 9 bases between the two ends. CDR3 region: CASSPQGYSGNTIYF. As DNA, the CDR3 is TGTGCCAGCTCACCTCAGGGATACTCTGGAAACACCATATATTTT.

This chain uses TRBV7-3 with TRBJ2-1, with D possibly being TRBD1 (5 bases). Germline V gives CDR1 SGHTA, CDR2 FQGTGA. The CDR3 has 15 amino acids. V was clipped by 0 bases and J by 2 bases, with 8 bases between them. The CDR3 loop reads CASSLTQGPYNEQFF. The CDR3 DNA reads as TGTGCCAGCAGCTTAACGCAGGGTCCCTACAATGAGCAGTTCTTC.

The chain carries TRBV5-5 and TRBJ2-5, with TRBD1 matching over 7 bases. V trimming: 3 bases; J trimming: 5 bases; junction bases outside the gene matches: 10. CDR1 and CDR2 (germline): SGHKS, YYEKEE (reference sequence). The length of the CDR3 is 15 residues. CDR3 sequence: CASSSDRSSRETQYF. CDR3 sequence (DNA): TGTGCCAGCAGCTCGGACAGGTCTTCTCGGGAGACCCAGTACTTC. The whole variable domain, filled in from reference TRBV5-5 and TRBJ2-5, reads DAGVTQSPTHLIKTRGQQVTLRCSPISGHKSVSWYQQVLGQGPQFIFQYYEKEERGRGNFPDRFSARQFPNYSSELNVNALLLGDSALYLCASSSDRSSRETQYFGPGTRLLVL.